The rows below give T cell receptor beta chains drawn from one sample of a study of T cells after yellow fever vaccination. A single record per CDR3 protein comes from TCRdb applying MiXCR to the 5' RACE reads. The sample lists under 80,000 distinct CDR3 sequences, 6.5% to 8% occurring once. The sample here was CD8+ T cells sorted from PBMCs, taken 15 days after the yellow fever booster vaccination. These receptor sequences come from a man aged 25-45 years who received the YFV17D yellow fever vaccine. Each CDR3 is given with its conserved first and last residue. The D gene is left open where the match is weak. A clone size is listed for some rows: how often the clone was seen (once, few, many), or a class if it is expanded.

d_gene: TRBD2
v_gene: TRBV7-9
abundance: NA
j_gene: TRBJ2-1
CDR3aa: CAIFTGDYDLGQFF
CDR3nt: TGTGCCATCTTTACCGGGGACTACGACTTAGGGCAGTTCTTC

d_gene: NA
v_gene: TRBV28
abundance: many
j_gene: TRBJ2-7
CDR3aa: CASSLNQANYEQYF
CDR3nt: TGTGCCAGCAGTTTGAACCAAGCTAACTACGAGCAGTACTTC

d_gene: TRBD2
v_gene: TRBV9
abundance: many
j_gene: TRBJ2-3
CDR3aa: CASSVAGSGSGDTQYF
CDR3nt: TGTGCCAGCAGCGTAGCTGGTAGCGGGAGCGGGGATACGCAGTATTTT

d_gene: TRBD2
v_gene: TRBV7-9
abundance: many
j_gene: TRBJ2-5
CDR3aa: CASSLVLGGTFQETQYF
CDR3nt: TGTGCCAGCAGCTTAGTTCTGGGAGGGACCTTCCAAGAGACCCAGTACTTC

d_gene: TRBD1
v_gene: TRBV19
abundance: many
j_gene: TRBJ1-6
CDR3aa: CASSIQGAGSPLHF
CDR3nt: TGTGCCAGTAGTATCCAGGGGGCCGGGTCACCCCTCCACTTT

d_gene: NA
v_gene: TRBV19
abundance: many
j_gene: TRBJ1-2
CDR3aa: CATAGDGYTF
CDR3nt: TGTGCCACCGCAGGGGATGGCTACACCTTC

d_gene: NA
v_gene: TRBV11-2
abundance: many
j_gene: TRBJ2-1
CDR3aa: CASSFRSSYNEQFF
CDR3nt: TGTGCCAGCAGCTTCAGAAGCTCCTACAATGAGCAGTTCTTC

d_gene: NA
v_gene: TRBV15
abundance: many
j_gene: TRBJ1-1
CDR3aa: CATSRDPFMGNTEAFF
CDR3nt: TGTGCCACCAGCAGAGATCCTTTCATGGGGAACACTGAAGCTTTCTTT

d_gene: NA
v_gene: TRBV6-1
abundance: many
j_gene: TRBJ2-3
CDR3aa: CASRASLGADTQYF
CDR3nt: TGTGCCAGCAGAGCATCCCTAGGCGCAGATACGCAGTATTTT

d_gene: TRBD1
v_gene: TRBV5-6
abundance: many
j_gene: TRBJ1-2
CDR3aa: CASSLGTGSGYTF
CDR3nt: TGTGCCAGCAGCTTGGGGACAGGGTCCGGCTACACCTTC

d_gene: TRBD2
v_gene: TRBV12-3/TRBV12-4
abundance: many
j_gene: TRBJ2-3
CDR3aa: CASSLGAGSTDTQYF
CDR3nt: TGTGCCAGCAGTTTAGGAGCGGGAAGCACAGATACGCAGTATTTT

d_gene: NA
v_gene: TRBV28
abundance: many
j_gene: TRBJ2-1
CDR3aa: CASSLTVNEQFF
CDR3nt: TGTGCCAGCAGTTTAACGGTCAATGAGCAGTTCTTC

d_gene: NA
v_gene: TRBV29-1
abundance: many
j_gene: TRBJ1-1
CDR3aa: CSVETGLRAEAFF
CDR3nt: TGCAGCGTTGAAACAGGTCTAAGGGCTGAAGCTTTCTTT

d_gene: TRBD1
v_gene: TRBV20-1
abundance: few
j_gene: TRBJ1-3
CDR3aa: CSARDGRDRGNGNTIYF
CDR3nt: TGCAGTGCTAGAGATGGGCGGGACAGGGGAAATGGAAACACCATATATTTT

d_gene: NA
v_gene: TRBV9
abundance: many
j_gene: TRBJ2-5
CDR3aa: CASSVEPYDTQETQYF
CDR3nt: TGTGCCAGCAGCGTAGAACCCTACGATACTCAAGAGACCCAGTACTTC

d_gene: TRBD1
v_gene: TRBV6-5
abundance: few
j_gene: TRBJ1-1
CDR3aa: CASSYGTGGNTEAFF
CDR3nt: TGTGCCAGCAGTTACGGGACAGGGGGGAACACTGAAGCTTTCTTT

d_gene: NA
v_gene: TRBV30
abundance: many
j_gene: TRBJ2-3
CDR3aa: CAWIPLVDTQYF
CDR3nt: TGTGCCTGGATACCCCTGGTGGATACGCAGTATTTT